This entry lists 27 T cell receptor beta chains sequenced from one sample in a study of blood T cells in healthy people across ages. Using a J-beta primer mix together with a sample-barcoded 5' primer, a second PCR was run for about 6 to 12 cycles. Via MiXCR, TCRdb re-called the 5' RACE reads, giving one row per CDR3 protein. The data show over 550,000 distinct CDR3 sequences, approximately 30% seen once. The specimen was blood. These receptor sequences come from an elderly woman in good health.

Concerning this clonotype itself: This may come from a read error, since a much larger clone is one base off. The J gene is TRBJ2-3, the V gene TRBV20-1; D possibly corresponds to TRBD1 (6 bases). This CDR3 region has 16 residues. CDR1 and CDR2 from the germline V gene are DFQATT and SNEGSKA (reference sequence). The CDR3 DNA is TGCGGTGCTATAAGGGGACAAGCAGATCATAAGAATACGCAGTATTTT. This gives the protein CGAIRGQADHKNTQYF.

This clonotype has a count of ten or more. The DNA of the CDR3 is TGTGCCAGCAGCTCTCTTAGCGGGGGGGCAGCCACGCAGTATTTT. Translated: CASSSLSGGAATQYF. This chain uses TRBV7-3 with TRBJ2-3; 11 bases are shared with TRBD2. The V gene's germline CDR1 is SGHTA and CDR2 FQGTGA. The CDR3 runs 15 residues. Trimming took 4 bases from V and 9 from J; bases not matched to a gene: 9.

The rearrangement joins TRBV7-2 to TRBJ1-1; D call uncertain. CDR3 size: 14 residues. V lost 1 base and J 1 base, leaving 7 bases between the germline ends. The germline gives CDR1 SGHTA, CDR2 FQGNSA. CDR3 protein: CASSLVAPNTEAFF. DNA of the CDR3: TGTGCCAGCAGCTTAGTGGCCCCGAACACTGAAGCTTTCTTT.

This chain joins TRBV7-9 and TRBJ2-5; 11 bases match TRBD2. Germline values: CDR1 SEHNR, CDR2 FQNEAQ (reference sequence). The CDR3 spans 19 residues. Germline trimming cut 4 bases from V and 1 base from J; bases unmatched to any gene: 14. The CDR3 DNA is TGTGCCAGCAGCTATACCAATTGGATTAGCGGGGGGGTCCAAGAGACCCAGTACTTC. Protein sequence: CASSYTNWISGGVQETQYF.

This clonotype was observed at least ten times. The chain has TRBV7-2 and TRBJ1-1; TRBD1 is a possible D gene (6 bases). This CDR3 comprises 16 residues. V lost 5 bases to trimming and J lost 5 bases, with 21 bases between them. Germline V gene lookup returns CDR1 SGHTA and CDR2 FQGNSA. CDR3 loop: CASSQRIGQGSTEAFF. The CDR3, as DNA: TGTGCCAGCAGCCAGCGGATTGGGCAGGGGTCTACTGAAGCTTTCTTT.

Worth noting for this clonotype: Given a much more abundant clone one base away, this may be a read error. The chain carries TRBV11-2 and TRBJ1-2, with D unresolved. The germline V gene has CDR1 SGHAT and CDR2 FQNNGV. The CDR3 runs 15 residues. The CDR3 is CASSSLLYANCGYTF. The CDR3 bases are TGTGCCAGCAGCTCCCTTTTATACGCTAACTGTGGCTACACCTTC.

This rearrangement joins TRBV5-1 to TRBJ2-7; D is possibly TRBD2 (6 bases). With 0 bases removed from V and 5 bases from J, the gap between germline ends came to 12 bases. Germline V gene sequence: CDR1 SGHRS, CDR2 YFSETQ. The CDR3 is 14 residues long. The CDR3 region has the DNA TGCGCCAGCAGCTTGGGTTGGCGGGGAAACGAGCAGTACTTC. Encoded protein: CASSLGWRGNEQYF.

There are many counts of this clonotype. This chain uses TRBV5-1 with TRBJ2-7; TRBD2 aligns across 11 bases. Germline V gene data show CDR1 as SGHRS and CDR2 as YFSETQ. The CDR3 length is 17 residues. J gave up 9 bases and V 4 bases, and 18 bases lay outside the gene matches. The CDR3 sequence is CASSPRNGLAGMGVQYF. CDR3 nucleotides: TGCGCCAGCAGCCCGCGGAATGGACTAGCGGGCATGGGGGTGCAGTACTTC.

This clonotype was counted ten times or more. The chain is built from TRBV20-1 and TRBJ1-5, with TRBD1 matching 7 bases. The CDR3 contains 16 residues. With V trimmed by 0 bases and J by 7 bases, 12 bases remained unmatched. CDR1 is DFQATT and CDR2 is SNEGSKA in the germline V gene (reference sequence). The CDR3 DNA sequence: TGCAGTGCTAGAGATAAGGGTGAGGGGGCCTGGCAGCCCCAGCATTTT. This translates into CSARDKGEGAWQPQHF.

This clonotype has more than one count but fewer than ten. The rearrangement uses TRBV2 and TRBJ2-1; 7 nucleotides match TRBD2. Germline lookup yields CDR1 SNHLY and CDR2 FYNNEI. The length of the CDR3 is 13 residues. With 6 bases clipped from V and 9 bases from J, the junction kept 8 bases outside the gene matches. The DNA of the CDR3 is TGTGCCAGCAGGGAGTTGAGGGAGGGTGAGCAGTTCTTC. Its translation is CASRELREGEQFF. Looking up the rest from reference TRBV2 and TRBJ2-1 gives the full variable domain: EPEVTQTPSHQVTQMGQEVILRCVPISNHLYFYWYRQILGQKVEFLVSFYNNEISEKSEIFDDQFSVERPDGSNFTLKIRSTKLEDSAMYFCASRELREGEQFFGPGTRLTVL.

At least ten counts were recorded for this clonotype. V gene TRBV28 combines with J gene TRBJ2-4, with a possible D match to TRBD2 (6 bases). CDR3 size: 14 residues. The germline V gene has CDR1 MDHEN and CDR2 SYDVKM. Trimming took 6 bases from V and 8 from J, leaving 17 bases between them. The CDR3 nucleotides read TGTGCCAGCAGAACCTCGGAGGGTGGGCACATTCAGTACTTC. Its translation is CASRTSEGGHIQYF.

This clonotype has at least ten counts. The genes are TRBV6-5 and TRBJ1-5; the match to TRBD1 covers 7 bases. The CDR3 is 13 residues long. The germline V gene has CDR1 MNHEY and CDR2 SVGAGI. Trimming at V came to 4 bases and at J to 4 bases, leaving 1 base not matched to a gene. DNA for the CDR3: TGTGCCAGCAGTTGGGGACAGAATCAGCCCCAGCATTTT. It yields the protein CASSWGQNQPQHF.

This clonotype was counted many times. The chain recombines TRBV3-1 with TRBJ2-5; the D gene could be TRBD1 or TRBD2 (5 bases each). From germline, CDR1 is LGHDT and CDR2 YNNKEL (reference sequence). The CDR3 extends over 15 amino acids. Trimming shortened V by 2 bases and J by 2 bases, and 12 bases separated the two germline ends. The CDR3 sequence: CASSQTGTAQETQYF. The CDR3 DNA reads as TGTGCCAGCAGCCAAACCGGGACGGCTCAAGAGACCCAGTACTTC.

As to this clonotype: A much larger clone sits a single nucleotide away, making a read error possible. DNA of the CDR3: TGTGCCAGCACCACAGGTCCCGATATCTCCTACGAGCAGTTCTTC. The encoded protein is CASTTGPDISYEQFF. J is TRBJ2-1 and V is TRBV9, with D possibly matching TRBD1 (5 bases). CDR1 is SGDLS, CDR2 YYNGEE, per germline. CDR3 size: 15 residues. Trimming took 6 bases from V and 10 from J, leaving 23 bases between them.

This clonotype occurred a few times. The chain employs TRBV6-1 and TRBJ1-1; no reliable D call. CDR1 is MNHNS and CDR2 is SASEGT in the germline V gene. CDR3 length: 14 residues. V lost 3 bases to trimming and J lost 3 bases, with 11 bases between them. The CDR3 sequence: CASSEYRSDTEAFF. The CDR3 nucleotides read TGTGCCAGCAGTGAGTACAGAAGTGACACTGAAGCTTTCTTT.

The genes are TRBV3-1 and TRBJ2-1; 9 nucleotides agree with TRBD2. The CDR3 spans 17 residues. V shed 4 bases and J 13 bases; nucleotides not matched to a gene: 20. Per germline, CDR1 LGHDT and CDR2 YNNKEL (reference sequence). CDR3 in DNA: TGTGCCAGCAGCCTCCTGGGGGTTAGCGGGGGAGGAGAGACCCAGTTCTTC. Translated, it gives CASSLLGVSGGGETQFF.

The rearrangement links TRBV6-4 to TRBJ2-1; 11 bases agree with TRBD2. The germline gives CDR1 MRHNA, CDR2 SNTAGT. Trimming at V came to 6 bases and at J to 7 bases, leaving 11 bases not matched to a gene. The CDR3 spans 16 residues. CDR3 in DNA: TGTGCCAGCAGCCAAATAGCGGGAGGGCTAGGGAATGAGCAGTTCTTC. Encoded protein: CASSQIAGGLGNEQFF.

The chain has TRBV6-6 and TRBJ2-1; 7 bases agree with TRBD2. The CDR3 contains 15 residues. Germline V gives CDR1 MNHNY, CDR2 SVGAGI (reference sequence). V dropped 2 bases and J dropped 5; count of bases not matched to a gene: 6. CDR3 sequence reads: CASSYQAGRDNEQFF. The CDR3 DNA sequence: TGTGCCAGCAGTTACCAAGCGGGACGAGACAATGAGCAGTTCTTC.

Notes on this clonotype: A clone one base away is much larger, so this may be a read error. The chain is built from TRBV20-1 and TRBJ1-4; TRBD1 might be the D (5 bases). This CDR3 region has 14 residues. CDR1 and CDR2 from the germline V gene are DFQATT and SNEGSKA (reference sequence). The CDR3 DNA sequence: TGCGGTGCTAGAAGCGGGACTCGGGATGAAAAACTGTTTTTT. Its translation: CGARSGTRDEKLFF.

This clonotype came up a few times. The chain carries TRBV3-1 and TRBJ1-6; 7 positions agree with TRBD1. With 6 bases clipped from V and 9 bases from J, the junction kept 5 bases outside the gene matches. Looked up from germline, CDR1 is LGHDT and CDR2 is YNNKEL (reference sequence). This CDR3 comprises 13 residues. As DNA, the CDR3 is TGTGCCAGCAGGAGGGACAGTCGTTCACCCCTCCACTTT. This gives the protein CASRRDSRSPLHF. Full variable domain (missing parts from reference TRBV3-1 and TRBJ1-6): DTAVSQTPKYLVTQMGNDKSIKCEQNLGHDTMYWYKQDSKKFLKIMFSYNNKELIINETVPNRFSPKSPDKAHLNLHINSLELGDSAVYFCASRRDSRSPLHFGNGTRLTVT.

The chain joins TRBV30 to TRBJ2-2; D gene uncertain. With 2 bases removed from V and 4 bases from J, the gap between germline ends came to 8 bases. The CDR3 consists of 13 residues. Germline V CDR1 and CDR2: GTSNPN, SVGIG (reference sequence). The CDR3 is CAWSPGGTGELFF. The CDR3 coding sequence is TGTGCCTGGAGTCCTGGTGGCACCGGGGAGCTGTTTTTT.

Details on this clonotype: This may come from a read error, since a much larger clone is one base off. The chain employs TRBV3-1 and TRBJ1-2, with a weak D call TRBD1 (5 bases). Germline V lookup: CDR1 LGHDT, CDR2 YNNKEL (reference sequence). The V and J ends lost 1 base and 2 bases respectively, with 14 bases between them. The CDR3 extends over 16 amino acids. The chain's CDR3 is CASSQGWGRINYGYTF. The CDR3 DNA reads TGTGCCAGCAGCCAAGGGTGGGGCAGGATCAACTATGGCTACACCTTC.

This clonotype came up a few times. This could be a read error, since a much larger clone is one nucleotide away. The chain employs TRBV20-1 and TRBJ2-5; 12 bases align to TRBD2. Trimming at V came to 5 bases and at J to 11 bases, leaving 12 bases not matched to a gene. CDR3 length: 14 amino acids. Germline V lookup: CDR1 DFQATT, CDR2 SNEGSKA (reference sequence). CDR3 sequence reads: CSAFSSGGAREQYF. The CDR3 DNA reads TGCAGTGCTTTCTCTAGCGGGGGGGCTCGAGAGCAGTACTTC.

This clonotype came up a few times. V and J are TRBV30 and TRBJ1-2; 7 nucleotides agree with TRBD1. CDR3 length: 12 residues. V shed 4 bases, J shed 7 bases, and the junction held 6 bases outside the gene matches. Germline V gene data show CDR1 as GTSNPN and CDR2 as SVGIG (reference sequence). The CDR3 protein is CAWTYAGGGYTF. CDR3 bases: TGTGCCTGGACGTACGCAGGGGGTGGCTACACCTTC.

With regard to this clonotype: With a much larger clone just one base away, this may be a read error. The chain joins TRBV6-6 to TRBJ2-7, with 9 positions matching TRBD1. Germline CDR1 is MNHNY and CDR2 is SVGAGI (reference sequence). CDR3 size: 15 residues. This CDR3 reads CDSSSTRTGANEQYF. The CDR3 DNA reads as TGTGACAGCAGTTCGACCCGGACAGGGGCGAACGAGCAGTACTTC.

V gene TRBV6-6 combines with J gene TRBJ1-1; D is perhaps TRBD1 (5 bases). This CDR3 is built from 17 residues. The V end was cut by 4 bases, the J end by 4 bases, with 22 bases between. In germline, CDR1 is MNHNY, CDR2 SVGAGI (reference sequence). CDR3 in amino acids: CASSFSFRVPDGTEAFF. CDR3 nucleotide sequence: TGTGCCAGCAGTTTTTCCTTCAGGGTGCCGGATGGCACTGAAGCTTTCTTT.

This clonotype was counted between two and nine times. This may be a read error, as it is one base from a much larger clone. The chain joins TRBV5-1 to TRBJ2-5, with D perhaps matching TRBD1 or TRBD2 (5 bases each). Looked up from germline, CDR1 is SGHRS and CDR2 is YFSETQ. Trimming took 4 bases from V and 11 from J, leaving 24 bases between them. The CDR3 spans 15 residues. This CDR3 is CASSVGTTNYNEQYF. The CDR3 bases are TGCGCCAGCAGCGTCGGGACGACAAACTACAATGAGCAGTACTTC.